The clone carrying this T cell receptor (beta chain) occurred many times. Its antigen is still unknown. The sequenced template was RNA, covering the TCR beta CDR3 region. Second-round multiplex PCR came after a first-round RT-PCR that employed HTBI primers. TCRdb analysed the multiplex PCR reads with MiXCR anew, one entry per CDR3 protein. The table has over a million distinct CDR3 sequences, about two fifths seen once. No donor had other autoimmune disease, uncontrolled infection, pregnancy or lactation. Diagnosis used clinical symptoms, serum thyroxine, TRAb, thyroid ultrasound and orbital computed tomography. This sample is part of a study of Graves' ophthalmopathy and Graves' hyperthyroidism. For the study at large: No progression to ophthalmopathy over 18 months defined stable hyperthyroidism.

Findings of the study overall: A 13-signature model separated ophthalmopathy from stable hyperthyroidism, reaching roughly 85% sensitivity and 80% to 83% specificity cross-validated.

CDR1 and CDR2 (germline): MNHEY, SVGAGI. The CDR3 loop spans 13 amino acids. The germline V and J ends were trimmed by 7 bases and 3 bases, with 12 bases remaining between them. Source material: peripheral blood or thyroid tissue (not recorded which). This chain connects TRBV6-5 to TRBJ2-5; D is possibly TRBD2 (5 bases). This TCR was sampled from an adult man with Graves' hyperthyroidism. The CDR3 bases are TGTGCCAGCACCATCGGGCGGGAAGAGACCCAGTACTTC. Translation gives CASTIGREETQYF.